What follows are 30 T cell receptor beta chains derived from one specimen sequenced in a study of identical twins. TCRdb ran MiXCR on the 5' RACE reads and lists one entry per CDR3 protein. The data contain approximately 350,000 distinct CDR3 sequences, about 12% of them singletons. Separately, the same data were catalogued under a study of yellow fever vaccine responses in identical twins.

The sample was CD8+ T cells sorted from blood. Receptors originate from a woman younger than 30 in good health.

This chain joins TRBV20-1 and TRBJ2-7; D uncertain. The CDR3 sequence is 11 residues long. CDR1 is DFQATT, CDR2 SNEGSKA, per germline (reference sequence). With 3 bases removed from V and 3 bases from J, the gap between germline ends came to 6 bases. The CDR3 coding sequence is TGCAGTGCTAGGATGATCTACGAGCAGTACGTC. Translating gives CSARMIYEQYV.

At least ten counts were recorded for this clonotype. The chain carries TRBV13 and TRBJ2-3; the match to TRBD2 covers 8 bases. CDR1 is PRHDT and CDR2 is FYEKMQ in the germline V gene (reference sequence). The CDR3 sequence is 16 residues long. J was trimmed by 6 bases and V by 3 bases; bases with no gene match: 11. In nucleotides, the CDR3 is TGTGCCAGCAGCTTTTCGGGGGGGGCGACTTACGATACGCAGTATTTT. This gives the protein CASSFSGGATYDTQYF.

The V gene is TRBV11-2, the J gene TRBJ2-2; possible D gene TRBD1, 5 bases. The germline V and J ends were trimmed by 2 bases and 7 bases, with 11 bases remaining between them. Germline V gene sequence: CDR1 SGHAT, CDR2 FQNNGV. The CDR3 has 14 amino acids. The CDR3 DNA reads TGTGCCAGCAGCTTACCTGGGGCTTTCGGGGAGCTGTTTTTT. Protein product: CASSLPGAFGELFF.

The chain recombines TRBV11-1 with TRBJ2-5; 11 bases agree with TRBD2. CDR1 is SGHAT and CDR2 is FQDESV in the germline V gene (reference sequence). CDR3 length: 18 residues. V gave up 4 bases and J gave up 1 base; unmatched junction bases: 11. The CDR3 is CASSSGWASGGPQETQYF. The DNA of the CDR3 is TGTGCCAGCAGCTCCGGATGGGCTAGCGGGGGGCCCCAAGAGACCCAGTACTTC.

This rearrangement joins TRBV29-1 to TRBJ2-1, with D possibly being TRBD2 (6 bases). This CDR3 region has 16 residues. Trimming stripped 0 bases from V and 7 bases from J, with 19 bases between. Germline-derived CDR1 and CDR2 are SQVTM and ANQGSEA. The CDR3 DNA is TGCAGCGTTGAAGAATGGGGGGAAGAACTGGGTAATGAGCAGTTCTTC. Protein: CSVEEWGEELGNEQFF.

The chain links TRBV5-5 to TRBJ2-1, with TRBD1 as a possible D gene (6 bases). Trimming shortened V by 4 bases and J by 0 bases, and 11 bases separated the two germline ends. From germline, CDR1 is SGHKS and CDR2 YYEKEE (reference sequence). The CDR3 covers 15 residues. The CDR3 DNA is TGTGCCAGCAGCCGGGACATGTCCTCCTACAATGAGCAGTTCTTC. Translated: CASSRDMSSYNEQFF.

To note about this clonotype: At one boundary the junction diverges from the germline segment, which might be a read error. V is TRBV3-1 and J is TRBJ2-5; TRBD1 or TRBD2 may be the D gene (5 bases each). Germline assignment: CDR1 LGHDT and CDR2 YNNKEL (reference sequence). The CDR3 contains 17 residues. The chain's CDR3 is CASTQESGTQVQETQYF. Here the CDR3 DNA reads TGTGCCAGCACCCAAGAATCCGGGACCCAAGTTCAGGAGACCCAGTACTTC.

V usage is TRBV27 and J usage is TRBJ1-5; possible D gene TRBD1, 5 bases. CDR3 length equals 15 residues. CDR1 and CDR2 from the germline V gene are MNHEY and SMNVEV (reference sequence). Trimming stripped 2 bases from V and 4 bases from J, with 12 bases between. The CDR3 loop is CASSLVWGGNQPQHF. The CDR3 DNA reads TGTGCCAGCAGTTTAGTCTGGGGGGGAAATCAGCCCCAGCATTTT.

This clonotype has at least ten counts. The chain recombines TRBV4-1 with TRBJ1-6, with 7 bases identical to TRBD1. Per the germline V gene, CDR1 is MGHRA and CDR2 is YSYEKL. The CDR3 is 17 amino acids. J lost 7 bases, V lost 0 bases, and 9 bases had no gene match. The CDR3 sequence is CASSQEFPGRGNSPLHF. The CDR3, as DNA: TGCGCCAGCAGCCAAGAGTTCCCCGGCAGGGGGAATTCACCCCTCCACTTT.

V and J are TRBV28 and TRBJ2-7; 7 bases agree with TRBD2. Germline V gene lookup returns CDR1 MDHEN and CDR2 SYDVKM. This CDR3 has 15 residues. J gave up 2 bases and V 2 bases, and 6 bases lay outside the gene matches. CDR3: CASSLTGGSAYEQYF. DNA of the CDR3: TGTGCCAGCAGTTTAACGGGCGGGAGTGCCTACGAGCAGTACTTC.

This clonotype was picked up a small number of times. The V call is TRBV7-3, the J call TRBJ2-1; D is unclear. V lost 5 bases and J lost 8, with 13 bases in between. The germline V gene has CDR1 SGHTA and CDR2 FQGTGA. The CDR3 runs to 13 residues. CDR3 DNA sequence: TGTGCCAGCAGCGACGGACCCGTAGATGAGCAGTTCTTC. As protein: CASSDGPVDEQFF.

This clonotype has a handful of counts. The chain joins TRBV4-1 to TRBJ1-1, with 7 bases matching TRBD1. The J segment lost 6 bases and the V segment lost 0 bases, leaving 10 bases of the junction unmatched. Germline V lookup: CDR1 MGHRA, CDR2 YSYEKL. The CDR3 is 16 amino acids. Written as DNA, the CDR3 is TGCGCCAGCAGCCAAGAATCCGGGACAGTTAAATCTGAAGCTTTCTTT. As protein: CASSQESGTVKSEAFF.

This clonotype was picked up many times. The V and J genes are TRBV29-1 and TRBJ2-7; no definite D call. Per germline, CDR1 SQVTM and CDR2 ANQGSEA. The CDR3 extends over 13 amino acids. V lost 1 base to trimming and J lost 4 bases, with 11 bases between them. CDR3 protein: CSVEGGTDYEQYF. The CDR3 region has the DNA TGCAGCGTTGAAGGGGGAACAGATTACGAGCAGTACTTC.

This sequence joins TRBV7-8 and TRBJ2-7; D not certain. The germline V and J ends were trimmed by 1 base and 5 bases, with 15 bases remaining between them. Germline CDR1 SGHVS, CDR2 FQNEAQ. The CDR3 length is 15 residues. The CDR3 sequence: CASSLGVVPSHEQYV. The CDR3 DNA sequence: TGTGCCAGCAGCTTAGGGGTTGTGCCTTCCCACGAGCAGTACGTC.

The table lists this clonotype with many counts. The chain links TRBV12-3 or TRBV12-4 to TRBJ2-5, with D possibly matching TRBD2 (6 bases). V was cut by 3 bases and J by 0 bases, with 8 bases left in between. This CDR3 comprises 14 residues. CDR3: CASSFGGNQETQYF. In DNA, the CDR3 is TGTGCCAGCAGTTTTGGGGGGAACCAAGAGACCCAGTACTTC.

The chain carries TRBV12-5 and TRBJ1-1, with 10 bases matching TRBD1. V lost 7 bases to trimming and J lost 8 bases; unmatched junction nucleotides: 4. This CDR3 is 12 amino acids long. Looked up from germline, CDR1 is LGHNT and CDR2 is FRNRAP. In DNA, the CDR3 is TGTGCTAGTGAGGGACAGGGGATGGAAGCTTTCTTT. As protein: CASEGQGMEAFF.

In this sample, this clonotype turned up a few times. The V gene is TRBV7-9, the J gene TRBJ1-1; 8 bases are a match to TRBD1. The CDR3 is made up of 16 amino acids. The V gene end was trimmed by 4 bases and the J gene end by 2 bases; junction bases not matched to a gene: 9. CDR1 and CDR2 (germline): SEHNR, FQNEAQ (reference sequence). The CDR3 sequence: CASSYSGTGPNTEAFF. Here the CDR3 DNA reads TGTGCCAGCAGCTACTCCGGGACAGGCCCTAACACTGAAGCTTTCTTT.

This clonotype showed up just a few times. The CDR3 DNA reads TGCGCCGTCAAAAGCGGGGCCTCTATCTACGAGCAGTACGTC. Its protein product is CAVKSGASIYEQYV. The genes are TRBV10-2 and TRBJ2-7, with 7 bases lining up with TRBD2. V trimming: 11 bases; J trimming: 3 bases; junction bases outside the gene matches: 13. The CDR3 contains 14 residues. Germline V gives CDR1 WSHSY, CDR2 SAAADI.

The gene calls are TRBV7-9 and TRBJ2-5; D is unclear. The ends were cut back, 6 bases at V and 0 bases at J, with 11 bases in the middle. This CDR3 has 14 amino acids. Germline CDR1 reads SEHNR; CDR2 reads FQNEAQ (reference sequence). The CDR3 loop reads CASSPTQYQETQYF. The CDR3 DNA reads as TGTGCCAGCAGTCCGACTCAGTACCAAGAGACCCAGTACTTC.

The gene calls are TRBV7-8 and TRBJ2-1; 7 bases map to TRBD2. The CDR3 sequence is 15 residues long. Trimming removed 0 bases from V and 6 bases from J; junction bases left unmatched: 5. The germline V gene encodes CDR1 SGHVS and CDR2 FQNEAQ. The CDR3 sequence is CASSLAGGSSNEQFF. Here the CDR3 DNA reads TGTGCCAGCAGCTTAGCGGGCGGGAGTAGCAATGAGCAGTTCTTC.

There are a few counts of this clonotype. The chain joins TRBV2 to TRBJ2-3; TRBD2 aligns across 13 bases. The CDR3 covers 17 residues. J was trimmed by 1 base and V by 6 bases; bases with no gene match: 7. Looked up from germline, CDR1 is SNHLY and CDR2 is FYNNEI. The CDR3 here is CASRIRTSGSGTDTQYF. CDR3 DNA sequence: TGTGCCAGCAGAATCCGGACTAGCGGGAGTGGCACAGATACGCAGTATTTT.

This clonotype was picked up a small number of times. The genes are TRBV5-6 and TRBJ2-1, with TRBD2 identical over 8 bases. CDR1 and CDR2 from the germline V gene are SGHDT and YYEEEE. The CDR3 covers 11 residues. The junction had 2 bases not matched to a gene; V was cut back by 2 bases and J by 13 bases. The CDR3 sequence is CASSFSGIQFF. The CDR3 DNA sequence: TGTGCCAGCAGCTTTAGCGGGATTCAGTTCTTC.

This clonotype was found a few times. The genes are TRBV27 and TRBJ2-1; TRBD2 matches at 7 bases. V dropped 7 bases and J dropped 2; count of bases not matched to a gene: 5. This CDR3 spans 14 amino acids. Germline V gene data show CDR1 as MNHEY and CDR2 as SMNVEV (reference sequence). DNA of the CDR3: TGTGCCAGCACCGGTGGGGGGGCCTACAATGAGCAGTTCTTC. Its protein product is CASTGGGAYNEQFF.

The CDR3 DNA reads as TGTGCCAGCAGTACCGGTGGGGTTGGCTACGAGCAGTACTTC. Its translation: CASSTGGVGYEQYF. The chain combines TRBV12-3 or TRBV12-4 with TRBJ2-7; D is undetermined. Trimming removed 5 bases from V and 3 bases from J, with 14 bases in between. This CDR3 is 14 amino acids long.

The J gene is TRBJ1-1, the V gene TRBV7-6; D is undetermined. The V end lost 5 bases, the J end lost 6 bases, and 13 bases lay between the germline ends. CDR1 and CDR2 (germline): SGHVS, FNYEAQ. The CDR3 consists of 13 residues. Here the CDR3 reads CASSQAPTAEAFF. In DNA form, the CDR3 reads TGTGCCAGCAGCCAAGCCCCGACCGCTGAAGCTTTCTTT.

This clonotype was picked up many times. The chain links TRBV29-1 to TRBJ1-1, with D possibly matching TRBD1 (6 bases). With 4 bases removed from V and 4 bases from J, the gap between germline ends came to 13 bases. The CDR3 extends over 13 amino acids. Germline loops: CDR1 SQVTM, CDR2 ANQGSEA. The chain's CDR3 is CSVAGTSSTEAFF. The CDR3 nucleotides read TGCAGCGTTGCTGGGACATCGAGCACTGAAGCTTTCTTT.

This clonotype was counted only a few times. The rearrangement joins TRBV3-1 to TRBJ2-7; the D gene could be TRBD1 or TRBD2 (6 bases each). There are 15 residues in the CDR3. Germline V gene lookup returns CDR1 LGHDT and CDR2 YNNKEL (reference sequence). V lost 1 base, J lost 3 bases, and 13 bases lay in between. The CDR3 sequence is CASSQGPGGGYEQYV. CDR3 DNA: TGTGCCAGCAGCCAAGGGCCCGGGGGCGGCTACGAGCAGTACGTC.

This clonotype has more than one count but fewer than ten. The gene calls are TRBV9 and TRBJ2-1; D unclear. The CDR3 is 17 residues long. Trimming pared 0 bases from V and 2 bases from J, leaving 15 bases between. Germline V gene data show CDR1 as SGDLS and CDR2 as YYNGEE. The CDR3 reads CASSVEPASVPYNEQFF. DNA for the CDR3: TGTGCCAGCAGCGTAGAACCAGCCTCAGTTCCCTACAATGAGCAGTTCTTC.

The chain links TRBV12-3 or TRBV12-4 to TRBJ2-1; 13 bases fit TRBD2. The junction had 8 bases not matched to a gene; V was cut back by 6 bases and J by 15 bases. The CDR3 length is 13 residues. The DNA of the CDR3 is TGTGCCAGCAGCGTTACTAGCGGGGGGGGCCCGTTCTTC. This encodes CASSVTSGGGPFF.

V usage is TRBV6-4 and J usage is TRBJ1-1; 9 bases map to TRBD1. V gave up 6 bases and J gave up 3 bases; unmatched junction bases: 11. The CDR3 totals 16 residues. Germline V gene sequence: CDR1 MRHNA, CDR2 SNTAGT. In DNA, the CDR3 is TGTGCCAGCAGCCTGACAGGGGGAGGGATGGACACTGAAGCTTTCTTT. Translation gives CASSLTGGGMDTEAFF.